These T cell receptor beta chains were read from a single sample in a study of blood T cell repertoires in COVID-19. The protocol was immunoSEQ multiplex PCR, while the TCRdb copy is restricted to in-frame clones and leaves out a portion. Counted here are about 120,000 clones, approximately 87% occurring once; the ten biggest clones make up 2% to 2.5%. Sequencing was performed on peripheral blood. The receptors were sampled from a man between 25 and 39 years old with acute or convalescent COVID-19. Both conserved end residues are part of each CDR3. Fields, in order: clone size, V gene, D gene, J gene, CDR3 DNA, CDR3 protein. D genes are given only for firm matches. Rows may omit the clone size; those that give it use once, few, many or a size class.

>.|TRBV19|TRBD1|TRBJ1-2
TGTGCCAGTAGACTAACAGGGGCTGGCTACACCTTC
CASRLTGAGYTF
>.|TRBV11-3|.|TRBJ1-2
TGTGCCAGCAGCTTACGTGCCAAGGGGGACTATGGCTACACCTTC
CASSLRAKGDYGYTF
>few|TRBV7-2|TRBD1|TRBJ2-1
TGTGCCAGCAGCCCCCACAGGGGAACCTACAATGAGCAGTTCTTC
CASSPHRGTYNEQFF
>.|TRBV4-2|TRBD2|TRBJ2-4
TGTGCCAGCAGCACCCAGCGGGAGCTTAGGGGCAAAAACATTCAGTACTTC
CASSTQRELRGKNIQYF
>.|TRBV4-1|.|TRBJ2-3
TGCGCCAGCAGTCCAGGTCGCCTGAGCACAGATACGCAGTATTTT
CASSPGRLSTDTQYF
>few|TRBV28|TRBD1|TRBJ1-2
TGTGCCAGCAGGTCCGGGACAGCCTATGGCTACACCTTC
CASRSGTAYGYTF
>.|TRBV2|TRBD2|TRBJ2-3
TGTGCCAGCAGTGCTGGTCGGACAGCGGATGGAAGATTAGCGGGAGGCCGGTCAGATACGCAGTATTTT
CASSAGRTADGRLAGGRSDTQYF
>.|TRBV6-1|.|TRBJ1-1
TGTGCCAGCAGTGAATTTTGGGGGGGGAACACTGAAGCTTTCTTT
CASSEFWGGNTEAFF
>.|TRBV7-2|TRBD2|TRBJ2-3
TGTGCCAGCAGCCCGTGGACTAGTCAGACAGATACGCAGTATTTT
CASSPWTSQTDTQYF
>.|TRBV2|TRBD2|TRBJ2-1
TGTGCCAGCAGTCAACTAGCGGGAGGGATGGGGCCCAATGAGCAGTTCTTC
CASSQLAGGMGPNEQFF
>.|TRBV6-5|TRBD1|TRBJ2-1
TGTGCCAGCGGGACAGGTAACTCCTACAATGAGCAGTTCTTC
CASGTGNSYNEQFF
>.|TRBV6-1|TRBD2|TRBJ2-2
TGTGCCAGCAGTGAAGCCCTAGCGGGGGGGCCCGGGGAGCTGTTTTTT
CASSEALAGGPGELFF
>.|TRBV18|.|TRBJ1-2
TGTGCCAGCTCACCACTAGGAGGCAGGGGCGACTATGGCTACACCTTC
CASSPLGGRGDYGYTF
>few|TRBV9|.|TRBJ2-1
TGTGCCAGCAGCGGCCCTAGCCCGAACAATGAGCAGTTCTTC
CASSGPSPNNEQFF
>few|TRBV11-2|.|TRBJ1-1
TGTGCCAGCAGCTTAGGGTATGGCAGCACTGAAGCTTTCTTT
CASSLGYGSTEAFF
>.|TRBV5-1|.|TRBJ2-5
TGCGCCAGCAGCTTGGGGGGTCAGGACTTGCGGGGAGAGACCCAGTACTTC
CASSLGGQDLRGETQYF
>.|TRBV12-3/TRBV12-4|.|TRBJ2-3
TGTGCCAGCAGAAGGACAAGCACAGATACGCAGTATTTT
CASRRTSTDTQYF
>once|TRBV23-1|TRBD1|TRBJ1-3
TGCGCCAGCAGTCAATCATGGGTAGACAGGGCTGGAAACACCATATATTTT
CASSQSWVDRAGNTIYF
>.|TRBV7-5|.|TRBJ2-3
TGTGCCAGAAGCTCCAGCTTAGCGGCTAGCACAGATACGCAGTATTTT
CARSSSLAASTDTQYF
>.|TRBV30|.|TRBJ1-3
TGTGCCTGGAGTTCGACAGGAAACACCATATATTTT
CAWSSTGNTIYF
>.|TRBV6-4|TRBD2|TRBJ2-3
TGTGCCAGCAGTGAAAAGACTAGCGGGGGGGCAGATACGCAGTATTTT
CASSEKTSGGADTQYF
>.|TRBV9|.|TRBJ1-5
TGTGCCAGCAGCGCCCACAGGGAAAGCAATCAGCCCCAGCATTTT
CASSAHRESNQPQHF